Reported below is one T cell receptor (beta chain). What it binds is not known. This entry belongs to a study of cytomegalovirus exposure and HLA in healthy donors. In the study overall: The same platform as the roughly 630 first-cohort repertoires was used for the roughly 130 validation repertoires, a later analysis reported.

The CDR3 spans 22 residues. The germline CDR1 and CDR2 sequences are LNHNV and YYDKDF (reference sequence). The V and J ends lost 0 bases and 0 bases, in that order; junction bases with no gene match: 14. Findings of the study overall: The study listed around 150 cytomegalovirus-associated TCR beta chains. It was confirmed in vitro that a few of the CMV-associated chains were specific for CMV antigens.

The donors belonged to the approximately 110-subject validation cohort, separate from the roughly 650-subject first cohort. The protocol was immunoSEQ multiplex PCR, while the TCRdb copy is restricted to in-frame clones and leaves out a portion. The data show around 230,000 clones, around 85% seen once. Sequencing was performed on PBMCs. This sequence was found in a woman in her thirties in good health and CMV-seropositive. The rearrangement joins TRBV15 to TRBJ2-3; 14 bases are a match to TRBD2. CDR3 protein: CATSRDPRTSGRWGSSTDTQYF. The CDR3 region has the DNA TGTGCCACCAGCAGAGACCCTCGGACTAGCGGGAGGTGGGGGTCTAGCACAGATACGCAGTATTTT.